This TCR beta chain was captured in a study of Graves' ophthalmopathy and Graves' hyperthyroidism. Study findings and constraints: Most expanded clonotypes from thyroid (those above 0.001 frequency) were also found in blood.

This clonotype appeared many times. Its specificity is not known. RNA transcripts provided the template for amplifying TCR beta CDR3 regions. An initial RT-PCR round employing HTBI primers preceded a second-round multiplex PCR. TCRdb itself ran the multiplex PCR reads through MiXCR, one entry per CDR3 protein. The data show around 1,000,000 distinct CDR3 sequences, around a third seen once. V lost 4 bases, J lost 5 bases, and 5 bases stayed unmatched. The CDR3 loop spans 15 amino acids. Ages of hyperthyroidism patients ran from 18 to 65, and their diagnoses were new, under 2 months' duration. Input material: peripheral blood or thyroid tissue (not recorded which). The J gene is TRBJ1-6, the V gene TRBV12-3 or TRBV12-4, with 7 positions matching TRBD1. The clonotype was recovered from an adult man with Graves' hyperthyroidism. The CDR3: CASSYRTGHNSPLHF. Written as DNA, the CDR3 is TGTGCCAGCAGTTACCGGACAGGCCATAATTCACCCCTCCACTTT.